The next 9 T cell receptor beta chains were all read from a single sample in a study of T-cell reconstitution after alpha-beta-depleted transplantation in children. Preparation of the TCRbeta library involved a method that used unique molecular identifiers. A single record per CDR3 protein comes from TCRdb applying MiXCR to the PCR reads. The sample contains about 580,000 distinct CDR3 sequences, roughly 30% of which appear only once. This material consisted of PBMCs, taken before TCRalphabeta/CD19-depleted stem cell transplant. All receptors derive from a boy younger than two with Wiskott-Aldrich syndrome, due to receive a stem cell transplant.

This clonotype was seen a few times. The genes are TRBV29-1 and TRBJ2-5, with D uncertain. Germline V gene lookup returns CDR1 SQVTM and CDR2 ANQGSEA. The length of the CDR3 is 12 residues. V lost 7 bases, J lost 4 bases, and 13 bases lay in between. CDR3 bases: TGCAGCGCGTACAAGGCCTCAGAGACCCAGTACTTC. Translating it yields CSAYKASETQYF. Full variable domain (outside the CDR3, taken from reference TRBV29-1 and TRBJ2-5): SAVISQKPSRDICQRGTSLTIQCQVDSQVTMMFWYRQQPGQSLTLIATANQGSEATYESGFVIDKFPISRPNLTFSTLTVSNMSPEDSSIYLCSAYKASETQYFGPGTRLLVL.

The chain is built from TRBV15 and TRBJ1-2; 8 bases map to TRBD1. Germline trimming cut 1 base from V and 2 bases from J; bases unmatched to any gene: 3. Germline assignment: CDR1 LNHNV and CDR2 YYDKDF (reference sequence). This CDR3 contains 15 residues. The CDR3 DNA sequence: TGTGCCACCAGCAGAGCAGGGGGCGCGAACTATGGCTACACCTTC. It codes for CATSRAGGANYGYTF.

V and J are TRBV6-1 and TRBJ2-5, with a weak D call TRBD1 (5 bases). The CDR3 length is 13 residues. CDR1 is MNHNS, CDR2 SASEGT, per germline. The ends were cut back, 6 bases at V and 5 bases at J, with 13 bases in the middle. CDR3 nucleotides: TGTGCCAGCAGCAGGGTACCGTCGGAGACCCAGTACTTC. Residues: CASSRVPSETQYF.

A few counts support this clonotype. This chain joins TRBV29-1 and TRBJ1-3; D is unresolved. Germline CDR1 SQVTM, CDR2 ANQGSEA. Trimming removed 0 bases from V and 4 bases from J, with 4 bases in between. The CDR3 loop spans 12 amino acids. The CDR3 coding sequence is TGCAGCGTTGAAGATCCGGGAAACACCATATATTTT. This sequence encodes CSVEDPGNTIYF.

This clonotype was counted between two and nine times. The rearrangement uses TRBV6-1 and TRBJ1-5; D not resolved. The germline V gene encodes CDR1 MNHNS and CDR2 SASEGT. The CDR3 is 17 residues long. V gave up 0 bases and J gave up 2 bases, with 14 bases separating them. The CDR3 loop is CASSEARGIRGNQPQHF. CDR3 bases: TGTGCCAGCAGTGAAGCTCGAGGTATTAGGGGCAATCAGCCCCAGCATTTT.

This clonotype has only a few counts. The chain recombines TRBV9 with TRBJ2-5; 10 bases map to TRBD2. The CDR3 is 19 residues long. CDR1 and CDR2 from the germline V gene are SGDLS and YYNGEE. Germline trimming cut 0 bases from V and 2 bases from J; bases unmatched to any gene: 13. As DNA, the CDR3 is TGTGCCAGCAGCGTAGCTACGGCGGCTAGCGGGAGCCCACAAGAGACCCAGTACTTC. Translated, it gives CASSVATAASGSPQETQYF.

CDR3 region: CASSPPAPSSYEQYF. CDR3 nucleotides: TGTGCCAGCTCACCACCGGCACCGAGCTCCTACGAGCAGTACTTC. The chain has TRBV18 and TRBJ2-7; D is uncertain. The CDR3 runs to 15 residues. The V and J ends lost 0 bases and 0 bases respectively, with 9 bases between them. The V gene's germline CDR1 is KGHSH and CDR2 LQKENI.

This clonotype was found a few times. The chain uses TRBV29-1 and TRBJ1-1; D is perhaps TRBD1 (5 bases). From germline, CDR1 is SQVTM and CDR2 ANQGSEA. V was pared by 6 bases and J by 2 bases, with 13 bases between. The CDR3 spans 13 residues. Written as DNA, the CDR3 is TGCAGCGTGGAGAGGGGATTCAACACTGAAGCTTTCTTT. Its translation is CSVERGFNTEAFF.

This clonotype was detected only a few times. V usage is TRBV5-1 and J usage is TRBJ2-7; unclear D gene. The CDR3 covers 15 residues. CDR1 is SGHRS and CDR2 is YFSETQ in the germline V gene. Trimming took off 1 base at V and 1 base at J, with 12 bases between the two ends. CDR3 residues: CASSLSGDGSYEQYF. The CDR3 nucleotides are TGCGCCAGCAGCTTGAGTGGTGACGGTTCCTACGAGCAGTACTTC.